The entry below gives a single T cell receptor (beta chain) sequence along with its context. Its target is not known. Primed by a sample-barcoded 5' primer and a J-beta primer mix, a second PCR proceeded for about 6 to 12 cycles. Each cDNA molecule, via a template-switch adaptor with 12 random nucleotides, was tagged. TCRdb processed the 5' RACE reads anew with MiXCR; each CDR3 protein has one entry. Of around 1,500,000 distinct CDR3 sequences in the sample, 40% to 50% were seen once. The data are from a study of blood T cells in healthy people across ages. Overall study results and limits: CMV status of donors was not determined, possibly confounding expanded clonotype changes.

Germline loops: CDR1 SGHRS, CDR2 YFSETQ. This CDR3 region has 18 residues. With V trimmed by 0 bases and J by 5 bases, 12 bases remained unmatched. The gene calls are TRBV5-1 and TRBJ2-4; 9 bases line up with TRBD2. This clonotype was obtained from a woman aged 18-29 years in good health. Material for sequencing was blood. DNA of the CDR3: TGCGCCAGCAGCTTGGCCTTAGGAATAGCGGGAGACGAAAACATTCAGTACTTC. Encoded protein: CASSLALGIAGDENIQYF.